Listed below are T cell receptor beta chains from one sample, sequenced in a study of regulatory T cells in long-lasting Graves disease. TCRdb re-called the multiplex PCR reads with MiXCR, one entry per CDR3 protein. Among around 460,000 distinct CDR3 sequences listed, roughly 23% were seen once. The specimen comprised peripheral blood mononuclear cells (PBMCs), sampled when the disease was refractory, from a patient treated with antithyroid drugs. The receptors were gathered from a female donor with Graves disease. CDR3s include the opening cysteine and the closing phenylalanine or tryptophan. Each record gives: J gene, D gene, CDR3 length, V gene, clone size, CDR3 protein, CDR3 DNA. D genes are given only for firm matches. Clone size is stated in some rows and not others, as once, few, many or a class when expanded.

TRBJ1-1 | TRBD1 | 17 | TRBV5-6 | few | CASSSGQGRYTNTEAFF | TGTGCCAGCAGCTCCGGACAGGGAAGGTATACGAACACTGAAGCTTTCTTT
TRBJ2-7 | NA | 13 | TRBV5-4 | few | CASSLVDGYEQYF | TGTGCCAGCAGCTTGGTCGACGGCTACGAGCAGTACTTC
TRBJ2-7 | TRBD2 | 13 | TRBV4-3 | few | CASSRGLAWEQYF | TGCGCCAGCAGCCGGGGACTAGCGTGGGAGCAGTACTTC
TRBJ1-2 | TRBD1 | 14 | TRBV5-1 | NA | CASSLVGQGAGYTF | TGCGCCAGCAGCTTGGTGGGACAGGGAGCTGGCTACACCTTC
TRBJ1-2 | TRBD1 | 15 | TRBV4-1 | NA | CASSQRTGAGYGYTF | TGCGCCAGCAGCCAAAGGACAGGGGCGGGCTATGGCTACACCTTC
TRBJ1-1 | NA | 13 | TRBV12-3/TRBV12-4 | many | CASRSQANTEAFF | TGTGCCAGCAGATCCCAGGCGAACACTGAAGCTTTCTTT
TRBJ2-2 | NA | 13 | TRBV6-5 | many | CASSYRREGELFF | TGTGCCAGCAGTTACAGGAGAGAAGGGGAGCTGTTTTTT
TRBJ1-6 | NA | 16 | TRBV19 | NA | CASSLTPRGDNSPLHF | TGTGCCAGTAGTCTCACCCCCAGGGGTGATAATTCACCCCTCCACTTT
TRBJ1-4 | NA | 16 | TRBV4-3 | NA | CASSQDSRDGNEKLFF | TGCGCCAGCAGCCAAGATTCCCGGGACGGGAATGAAAAACTGTTTTTT
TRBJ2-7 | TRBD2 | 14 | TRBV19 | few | CASSIIAGVYEQYF | TGTGCCAGTAGTATCATAGCGGGAGTCTACGAGCAGTACTTC
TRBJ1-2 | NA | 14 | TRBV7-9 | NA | CAGTEGAVGYGYTF | TGTGCCGGCACAGAGGGAGCAGTGGGCTATGGCTACACCTTC
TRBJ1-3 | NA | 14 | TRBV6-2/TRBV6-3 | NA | CASSYYPNGNTIYF | TGTGCCAGCAGTTACTACCCAAATGGAAACACCATATATTTT
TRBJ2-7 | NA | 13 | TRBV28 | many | CASSFPGPYEQYF | TGTGCCAGCAGCTTCCCCGGGCCCTACGAGCAGTACTTC
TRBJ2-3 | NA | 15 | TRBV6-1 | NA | CASSEQSTPVDTQYF | TGTGCCAGCAGTGAACAGAGCACCCCGGTAGATACGCAGTATTTT
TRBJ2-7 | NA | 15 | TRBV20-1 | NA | CSATGARGAPVEQYF | TGCAGTGCTACCGGGGCGAGGGGAGCCCCTGTCGAGCAGTACTTC
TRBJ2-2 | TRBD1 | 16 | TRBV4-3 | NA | CASSQGQTGYTGELFF | TGCGCCAGCAGCCAAGGGCAGACAGGGTACACCGGGGAGCTGTTTTTT
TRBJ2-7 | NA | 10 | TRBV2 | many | CASRAGQAVF | TGTGCCAGCAGAGCGGGACAGGCGGTCTTC
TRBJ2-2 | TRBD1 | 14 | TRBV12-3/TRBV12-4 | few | CASSQGAGTGELFF | TGTGCCAGCAGTCAGGGGGCGGGCACCGGGGAGCTGTTTTTT
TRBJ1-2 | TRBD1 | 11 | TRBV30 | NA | CAWSGGQGYTF | TGTGCCTGGAGCGGGGGACAGGGCTACACCTTC
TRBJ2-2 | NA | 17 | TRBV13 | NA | CASSPLRGRGDTGELFF | TGTGCCAGCAGCCCCCTCCGGGGCCGAGGTGACACCGGGGAGCTGTTTTTT
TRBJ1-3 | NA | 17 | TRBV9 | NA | CASSEWGITYSGNTIYF | TGTGCCAGCAGCGAGTGGGGGATCACTTACTCTGGAAACACCATATATTTT
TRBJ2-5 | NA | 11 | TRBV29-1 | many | CSVVGEETQYF | TGCAGCGTTGTGGGTGAGGAGACCCAGTACTTC
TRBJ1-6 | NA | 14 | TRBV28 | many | CASSSLKDGPILHF | TGTGCCAGCAGTTCCCTTAAGGACGGACCAATCCTCCACTTT
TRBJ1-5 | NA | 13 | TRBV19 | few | CASMGQVNQPQHF | TGTGCCAGCATGGGCCAAGTCAATCAGCCCCAGCATTTT
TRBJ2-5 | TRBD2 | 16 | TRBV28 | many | CASRLGLAGVRETQYF | TGTGCCAGCAGATTGGGACTAGCGGGAGTTAGGGAGACCCAGTACTTC
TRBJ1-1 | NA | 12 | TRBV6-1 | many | CASKPGNTEAFF | TGTGCCAGCAAACCGGGAAACACTGAAGCTTTCTTT
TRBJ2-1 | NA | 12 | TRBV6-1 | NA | CASSRRSYEQFF | TGTGCCAGCAGCAGAAGATCCTACGAGCAGTTCTTC
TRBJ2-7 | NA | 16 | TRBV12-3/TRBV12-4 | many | CASSRSGQGILYEQYF | TGTGCCAGCAGCCGATCGGGGCAGGGGATTCTCTACGAGCAGTACTTC
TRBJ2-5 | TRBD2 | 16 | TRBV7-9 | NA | CASSPRGAGSQETQYF | TGTGCCAGCAGCCCCCGGGGAGCGGGGTCCCAAGAGACCCAGTACTTC